This section outlines one TCR beta chain sequence together with its context. The CDR3 is 14 amino acids. The V gene's germline CDR1 is MDHEN and CDR2 SYDVKM. With 1 base removed from V and 2 bases from J, the gap between germline ends came to 8 bases. The data were taken from a study of blood T cell repertoires in COVID-19. Clones were read by immunoSEQ multiplex PCR, and TCRdb kept only the in-frame ones, dropping some. The sample shows hundreds of thousands of clones, approximately 89% of them seen only once. This receptor was obtained from a woman aged 25 to 39 with COVID-19, enrolled during active disease. Sequencing used peripheral blood. This chain joins TRBV28 and TRBJ1-1; TRBD1 is a possible D gene (6 bases). DNA of the CDR3: TGTGCCAGCAGTTTATCGGACAGAAACACTGAAGCTTTCTTT. Protein product: CASSLSDRNTEAFF.